This T cell receptor (beta chain) was sequenced during a study of control samples from healthy donors and cancer patients. The data were produced by immunoSEQ multiplex PCR, yet TCRdb's version contains in-frame clones alone and is incomplete. The sample gives about 190,000 clones, approximately 90% of which show up once; less than 2% is in the top ten. CDR1 is SGHKS, CDR2 YYEKEE, per germline (reference sequence). Trimming removed 5 bases from V and 6 bases from J; junction bases left unmatched: 7. This CDR3 is 16 amino acids long. The V and J genes are TRBV5-5 and TRBJ2-2, with TRBD2 matching over 13 bases. The TCR sequence derives from a man aged 25 to 45 in good health. Sequencing was carried out using blood. This chain's CDR3 is CASRRGTSGVAGELFF. DNA of the CDR3: TGTGCCAGCAGGAGGGGGACTAGCGGGGTGGCCGGGGAGCTGTTTTTT.